Listed here are 6 T cell receptor beta chains from one sample, sequenced in a study of OX40 agonist ivuxolimab in advanced cancers. Repertoires were generated with immunoSEQ multiplex PCR, while TCRdb's copy carries only in-frame clones and drops some. The table lists 60,000 to 65,000 clones, approximately 91% of them singletons. Sequences were derived from CD4+ or CD8+ T cells sorted from blood, sampled in a trial of the OX40 agonist ivuxolimab. These receptors came from an adult with an advanced solid tumor such as melanoma, head and neck, liver or kidney cancer.

The chain uses TRBV28 and TRBJ2-4, with D maybe TRBD1 (5 bases). Trimming left V 6 bases short and J 5 bases short, with 11 bases between. This CDR3 region has 13 residues. Germline CDR1 MDHEN, CDR2 SYDVKM. The CDR3 coding sequence is TGTGCCAGCAGCCCCCCACAGGAAAACATTCAGTACTTC. Its protein is CASSPPQENIQYF.

The chain joins TRBV5-8 to TRBJ2-1; D not certain. V was clipped by 2 bases and J by 4 bases, with 10 bases between them. CDR3 length: 14 amino acids. Germline V gene sequence: CDR1 SGHTS, CDR2 YDEGEE. The CDR3 nucleotides are TGTGCCAGCAGCTTATACTCAGAGTACAATGAGCAGTTCTTC. Its protein product is CASSLYSEYNEQFF.

This chain links TRBV6-5 with TRBJ1-1, with 9 bases fitting TRBD1. V gave up 4 bases and J gave up 4 bases; unmatched junction bases: 7. Germline lookup yields CDR1 MNHEY and CDR2 SVGAGI. The CDR3 spans 15 residues. The CDR3 DNA reads TGTGCCAGCAGTTCACGGACAGGGGACGCCACTGAAGCTTTCTTT. Amino acid sequence: CASSSRTGDATEAFF.

The chain employs TRBV7-9 and TRBJ1-1; 8 bases are shared with TRBD1. V was clipped by 0 bases and J by 1 base; unmatched bases: 1. This CDR3 contains 15 residues. The V gene's germline CDR1 is SEHNR and CDR2 FQNEAQ (reference sequence). The CDR3: CASSLAGTGNTEAFF. In nucleotides, the CDR3 is TGTGCCAGCAGCTTAGCGGGGACAGGGAACACTGAAGCTTTCTTT.

This sequence joins TRBV6-5 and TRBJ2-5; TRBD2 is a possible D gene (6 bases). The germline V gene encodes CDR1 MNHEY and CDR2 SVGAGI. Trimming cost V 6 bases and J 2 bases, with 10 bases left between them. The CDR3 sequence is 13 residues long. The CDR3 region is CASRPGTQETQYF. DNA for the CDR3: TGTGCCAGCAGGCCTGGGACTCAAGAGACCCAGTACTTC.

The chain employs TRBV6-1 and TRBJ2-5; 11 nucleotides align to TRBD1. The CDR3 extends over 14 amino acids. Germline V CDR1 and CDR2: MNHNS, SASEGT. After removal of 8 bases from V and 1 base from J, the junction contained 3 bases not matched to a gene. CDR3 region: CASPGQGAQETQYF. CDR3 nucleotides: TGTGCCAGCCCCGGACAGGGGGCCCAAGAGACCCAGTACTTC.